The T cell receptor (beta chain) described here comes from a study of cytomegalovirus exposure and HLA in healthy donors. Study in general: Later analysis reported that the roughly 130 validation repertoires shared the platform of the 500 to 750 first-cohort repertoires. General observations from the study: Researchers counted over 150 TCR beta chains as cytomegalovirus-associated.

While the first cohort had around 700 subjects, the donors belonged to the separate validation cohort of fewer than 150 subjects. Produced via immunoSEQ multiplex PCR; TCRdb's table is partial and in-frame only. Found here are over 200,000 clones, about 90% of them singletons; the top ten hold just under 3%. Worth noting for this clone: Its antigen is not known.

The CDR3 extends over 15 amino acids. Trimming took off 1 base at V and 4 bases at J, with 11 bases between the two ends. Germline values: CDR1 SGHTA, CDR2 FQGNSA. This receptor was taken from a woman younger than 35 in good health and CMV-seronegative. Specimen: PBMCs. The gene calls are TRBV7-2 and TRBJ1-5, with D maybe TRBD1 (5 bases). The CDR3 is CASSLELGRNQPQHF. The CDR3 DNA follows: TGTGCCAGCAGCTTAGAGTTGGGGCGAAATCAGCCCCAGCATTTT.